These 22 T cell receptor beta chains were all obtained from the same sample, sequenced in a study of cytotoxic CD8 clonotypes in ibrutinib-treated CLL. TCRdb's copy holds only in-frame clones and misses some; the assay was immunoSEQ multiplex PCR. In the table there are roughly 150,000 clones, 70% to 85% of which are singletons. The material was PBMCs, obtained after 24 months of ibrutinib treatment. These TCRs come from a human donor with chronic lymphocytic leukemia.

The chain joins TRBV29-1 to TRBJ2-7; 8 nucleotides line up with TRBD2. CDR1 is SQVTM and CDR2 is ANQGSEA in the germline V gene. The CDR3 has 14 residues. Trimming took 2 bases from V and 3 from J; bases not matched to a gene: 6. Written as DNA, the CDR3 is TGCAGCGTTGAATTGGGGCTAGCGGGCTACGAGCAGTACTTC. It encodes CSVELGLAGYEQYF.

V is TRBV4-2 and J is TRBJ1-5; no clear D. With 5 bases removed from V and 0 bases from J, the gap between germline ends came to 8 bases. Looked up from germline, CDR1 is LGHNA and CDR2 is YNFKEQ. The CDR3 runs 14 residues. CDR3 region: CASSYGRSNQPQHF. The CDR3 DNA sequence: TGTGCCAGCAGCTATGGGCGTAGCAATCAGCCCCAGCATTTT.

Here the CDR3 reads CASSYQGAREKLFF. CDR3 in DNA: TGTGCCAGCAGTTACCAAGGGGCGCGGGAAAAACTGTTTTTT. The chain uses TRBV27 and TRBJ1-4, with a possible D match to TRBD1 (5 bases). Germline CDR1 reads MNHEY; CDR2 reads SMNVEV (reference sequence). Trimming stripped 4 bases from V and 8 bases from J, with 14 bases between. This CDR3 contains 14 residues.

The rearrangement uses TRBV28 and TRBJ2-3; D is perhaps TRBD2 (6 bases). The CDR3 spans 14 residues. Deletions cut 2 bases from V and 2 bases from J, with 8 bases between. The V gene's germline CDR1 is MDHEN and CDR2 SYDVKM. CDR3 protein: CASSLGGDTDTQYF. The CDR3, as DNA: TGTGCCAGCAGTTTAGGAGGGGACACAGATACGCAGTATTTT.

The chain employs TRBV5-4 and TRBJ2-7; tentatively, D is TRBD1 (7 bases). This CDR3 has 14 residues. Germline CDR1 is SGHNT and CDR2 is YYREEE (reference sequence). V was shortened by 6 bases and J by 4 bases, with 17 bases between the two germline ends. The CDR3, as DNA: TGTGCCAGCACCCGGGGGACAGAGGCTTACGAGCAGTACTTC. Amino acids: CASTRGTEAYEQYF. Full variable domain (rest looked up from reference TRBV5-4 and TRBJ2-7): ETGVTQSPTHLIKTRGQQVTLRCSSQSGHNTVSWYQQALGQGPQFIFQYYREEENGRGNFPPRFSGLQFPNYSSELNVNALELDDSALYLCASTRGTEAYEQYFGPGTRLTVT.

The chain recombines TRBV4-1 with TRBJ2-2; no clear D gene. With 2 bases removed from V and 2 bases from J, the gap between germline ends came to 12 bases. CDR3 length: 16 amino acids. Per the germline V gene, CDR1 is MGHRA and CDR2 is YSYEKL. Here the CDR3 reads CASSQQLKKNTGELFF. CDR3 in DNA: TGCGCCAGCAGCCAACAACTTAAAAAAAACACCGGGGAGCTGTTTTTT.

V gene TRBV7-2 combines with J gene TRBJ2-3; 10 bases match TRBD2. In germline, CDR1 is SGHTA, CDR2 FQGNSA. With V trimmed by 2 bases and J by 10 bases, 3 bases remained unmatched. The CDR3 is 13 residues long. The CDR3 DNA sequence: TGTGCCAGCAGCTTAACTAGCGGGGAGGCGCAGTATTTT. Translating it yields CASSLTSGEAQYF. Full variable domain (rest looked up from reference TRBV7-2 and TRBJ2-3): GAGVSQSPSNKVTEKGKDVELRCDPISGHTALYWYRQSLGQGLEFLIYFQGNSAPDKSGLPSDRFSAERTGGSVSTLTIQRTQQEDSAVYLCASSLTSGEAQYFGPGTRLTVL.

The genes are TRBV7-8 and TRBJ1-3; D unresolved. In germline, CDR1 is SGHVS, CDR2 FQNEAQ. This CDR3 region has 15 residues. Trimming stripped 2 bases from V and 9 bases from J, with 17 bases between. CDR3 nucleotide sequence: TGTGCCAGCAGCTTACCTGTGTGGGAGGAAAGCACCATATATTTT. Translating it yields CASSLPVWEESTIYF.

The chain has TRBV5-1 and TRBJ1-1; TRBD1 aligns across 7 bases. The CDR3 consists of 17 residues. Germline CDR1 and CDR2: SGHRS and YFSETQ. V lost 2 bases, J lost 0 bases, and 10 bases stayed unmatched. In DNA form, the CDR3 reads TGCGCCAGCAGCTTAGGGGGGGACAGATTCATGAACACTGAAGCTTTCTTT. Translation: CASSLGGDRFMNTEAFF.

The chain combines TRBV12-5 with TRBJ2-5; 8 bases are a match to TRBD2. The CDR3 contains 17 residues. The germline gives CDR1 LGHNT, CDR2 FRNRAP. After removal of 0 bases from V and 5 bases from J, the junction contained 11 bases not matched to a gene. CDR3 DNA sequence: TGTGCTAGTGGTTTGGTACCTGGCGACGGGGGGGCGGAGACCCAGTACTTC. It translates to CASGLVPGDGGAETQYF.

The chain employs TRBV5-1 and TRBJ2-2; D is unresolved. Trimming cost V 0 bases and J 4 bases, with 7 bases left between them. This CDR3 is built from 14 residues. Germline V CDR1 and CDR2: SGHRS, YFSETQ. CDR3 protein: CASSLDIGTGELFF. CDR3 nucleotides: TGCGCCAGCAGCTTGGACATTGGCACCGGGGAGCTGTTTTTT. The full variable domain, completed using reference TRBV5-1 and TRBJ2-2, is KAGVTQTPRYLIKTRGQQVTLSCSPISGHRSVSWYQQTPGQGLQFLFEYFSETQRNKGNFPGRFSGRQFSNSRSEMNVSTLELGDSALYLCASSLDIGTGELFFGEGSRLTVL.

The chain has TRBV5-6 and TRBJ2-7; no clear D. CDR1 and CDR2 (germline): SGHDT, YYEEEE. Trimming pared 4 bases from V and 10 bases from J, leaving 12 bases between. This CDR3 spans 11 amino acids. The CDR3 loop is CASSQEGNQYF. The CDR3 DNA is TGTGCCAGCAGCCAGGAAGGAAACCAGTACTTC. Drawing the rest from reference TRBV5-6 and TRBJ2-7, the complete variable domain is DAGVTQSPTHLIKTRGQQVTLRCSPKSGHDTVSWYQQALGQGPQFIFQYYEEEERQRGNFPDRFSGHQFPNYSSELNVNALLLGDSALYLCASSQEGNQYFGPGTRLTVT.

The chain combines TRBV30 with TRBJ1-4, with 7 bases lining up with TRBD1. Trimming removed 4 bases from V and 7 bases from J; junction bases left unmatched: 9. Germline CDR1 and CDR2: GTSNPN and SVGIG (reference sequence). This CDR3 has 14 amino acids. CDR3 region: CAWKAQGVTEKLFF. The CDR3 DNA sequence: TGTGCCTGGAAAGCCCAGGGGGTCACTGAAAAACTGTTTTTT.

The rearrangement joins TRBV30 to TRBJ2-2; maybe TRBD1 (6 bases). This CDR3 spans 13 amino acids. V lost 4 bases and J 8 bases, leaving 14 bases between the germline ends. The germline CDR1 and CDR2 sequences are GTSNPN and SVGIG (reference sequence). The chain's CDR3 is CAWTRRDIGELFF. The DNA of the CDR3 is TGTGCCTGGACCAGACGGGACATTGGGGAGCTGTTTTTT.

The chain carries TRBV19 and TRBJ1-1, with TRBD1 matching over 8 bases. From germline, CDR1 is LNHDA and CDR2 SQIVND (reference sequence). The CDR3 is made up of 14 amino acids. The trim removed 5 bases at V and 5 bases at J, leaving 7 bases unmatched. In DNA form, the CDR3 reads TGTGCCAGTAGTCTGCGACAGGGGCATACTGAAGCTTTCTTT. Translation gives CASSLRQGHTEAFF.

This chain uses TRBV9 with TRBJ2-2; D unclear. Germline assignment: CDR1 SGDLS and CDR2 YYNGEE. V was pared by 4 bases and J by 9 bases, with 10 bases between. CDR3 length equals 12 residues. The CDR3 sequence is CASSPRPWELFF. In nucleotides, the CDR3 is TGTGCCAGCAGCCCCCGCCCCTGGGAGCTGTTTTTT.

The gene calls are TRBV19 and TRBJ2-3, with a weak D call TRBD2 (7 bases). This CDR3 comprises 15 residues. V lost 6 bases and J 2 bases, leaving 15 bases between the germline ends. The germline V gene encodes CDR1 LNHDA and CDR2 SQIVND (reference sequence). The CDR3 loop is CASSRGAGFTDTQYF. As DNA, the CDR3 is TGTGCCAGTAGCAGGGGAGCGGGATTCACAGATACGCAGTATTTT.

The V call is TRBV6-5, the J call TRBJ2-7; D is tentatively TRBD1 or TRBD2 (6 bases each). The CDR3 loop spans 15 amino acids. Germline CDR1 and CDR2: MNHEY and SVGAGI. Trimming left V 5 bases short and J 0 bases short, with 14 bases between. CDR3 bases: TGTGCCAGCAGTGGAAACGGGGGCAGCTCCTACGAGCAGTACTTC. It is translated as CASSGNGGSSYEQYF.

CDR3 DNA sequence: TGTGCCAGCAGCCCCGGGGGCCGGTATGGCTACACCTTC. This codes for CASSPGGRYGYTF. V is TRBV27 and J is TRBJ1-2; tentative D call: TRBD1 (6 bases). CDR1 and CDR2 (germline): MNHEY, SMNVEV (reference sequence). The CDR3 has 13 amino acids. Trimming took 6 bases from V and 5 from J, leaving 13 bases between them.

CDR3 coding DNA: TGCGCCAGCAGCCAGACCGGGACAGAGAATTCACCCCTCCACTTT. Its translation is CASSQTGTENSPLHF. V usage is TRBV4-1 and J usage is TRBJ1-6, with TRBD1 identical over 7 bases. This CDR3 region has 15 residues. Trimming cost V 3 bases and J 7 bases; bases outside gene matches: 6. Germline V lookup: CDR1 MGHRA, CDR2 YSYEKL.

The J gene is TRBJ2-5, the V gene TRBV4-3; a weak D match, TRBD2 (6 bases). This CDR3 has 15 amino acids. Germline V gene sequence: CDR1 LGHNA, CDR2 YSLEER. Trimming stripped 3 bases from V and 8 bases from J, with 19 bases between. CDR3: CASSQDLARGGTQYF. The CDR3 coding sequence is TGCGCCAGCAGCCAGGACTTAGCGAGGGGAGGAACCCAGTACTTC.

This sequence joins TRBV29-1 and TRBJ1-2, with 10 bases matching TRBD1. CDR3 size: 16 residues. V lost 3 bases and J lost 1; bases outside the gene matches: 8. Looked up from germline, CDR1 is SQVTM and CDR2 is ANQGSEA. The CDR3 bases are TGCAGCGTTGATCTAGGGACAGGGGACAATAACTATGGCTACACCTTC. Its translation: CSVDLGTGDNNYGYTF.